Listed below are T cell receptor beta chains from one sample, sequenced in a study of blood T cell repertoires in COVID-19. The assay was immunoSEQ multiplex PCR, and TCRdb's table has in-frame clones only and misses some. The sample records 21,000 or so clones, approximately 91% being singletons. The sample taken for sequencing was peripheral blood. Every receptor here comes from a human donor in a cohort sampled during active COVID-19. The donor label of this sample is uncertain. CDR3s include the opening cysteine and the closing phenylalanine or tryptophan. D genes are given only for firm matches. Some rows have no size entry. The others give once, few or many, or a class for an expanded clone.

clone size	D gene	V gene	CDR3 length	J gene	CDR3 DNA	CDR3 protein
NA	TRBD1	TRBV10-1	16	TRBJ2-1	TGCGCCAGCAGTGAGGAACCGGGACAGGGGTACAATGAGCAGTTCTTC	CASSEEPGQGYNEQFF
few	NA	TRBV19	12	TRBJ2-2	TGTGCCAGTAGCGCAGGGTACGGGGAGCTGTTTTTT	CASSAGYGELFF
NA	TRBD2	TRBV6-5	14	TRBJ2-3	TGTGCCAGCAGACCCGGGACTAACACAGATACGCAGTATTTT	CASRPGTNTDTQYF
NA	NA	TRBV5-1	15	TRBJ2-3	TGCGCCAGCAGCACGGGGGGACAGGGCACAGATACGCAGTATTTT	CASSTGGQGTDTQYF
large	NA	TRBV19	12	TRBJ1-5	TGTGCCAGTAGGTATAGCAATCAGCCCCAGCATTTT	CASRYSNQPQHF
NA	NA	TRBV11-2	16	TRBJ2-7	TGTGCCAGCAGCTTACTGGGAGGACAGGCCGACGGGCAGCAGTACTTC	CASSLLGGQADGQQYF
NA	NA	TRBV6-5	13	TRBJ2-7	TGTGCCAGCAGGACTTCCCGGGGCTACGAGCAGTACTTC	CASRTSRGYEQYF
NA	TRBD2	TRBV6-6	15	TRBJ2-7	TGTGCCAGCAGTCCAGGAGCGGGAGAAGCGTACGAGCAGTACTTC	CASSPGAGEAYEQYF
NA	TRBD1	TRBV3-1/TRBV3-2	14	TRBJ1-1	TGTGCCAGCAGCCAAGATCCGACAGGGCTAAAAGCTTTCTTT	CASSQDPTGLKAFF
once	TRBD2	TRBV7-9	15	TRBJ2-5	TGTGCCAGCAGCCCTGGGACTAGCGCACAAGAGACCCAGTACTTC	CASSPGTSAQETQYF
NA	NA	TRBV6-2/TRBV6-3	13	TRBJ1-2	TGTGCCAGCAGTTACGGGCAGAACTATGGCTACACCTTC	CASSYGQNYGYTF
NA	NA	TRBV6-1	16	TRBJ1-3	TGTGCCAGCAGTGGGCTTGGCGGACACTCTGGAAACACCATATATTTT	CASSGLGGHSGNTIYF
NA	NA	TRBV19	14	TRBJ2-7	TGTGCCAGTAGTCTCTCCAGGGGGGCCAACGAGCAGTACTTC	CASSLSRGANEQYF
NA	TRBD1	TRBV7-6	14	TRBJ2-3	TGTGCCAGCAGCACCCGACAGGGTACAGATACGCAGTATTTT	CASSTRQGTDTQYF
NA	TRBD2	TRBV7-2	17	TRBJ2-2	TGTGCCAGCAGGCAAGGACTAGCGGGAGGGCCGGCCGGGGAGCTGTTTTTT	CASRQGLAGGPAGELFF
NA	TRBD2	TRBV7-8	16	TRBJ2-1	TGTGCCAGCAGCTTAGGGCTAGCGGGAGTGGGCAATGAGCAGTTCTTC	CASSLGLAGVGNEQFF
once	NA	TRBV20-1	13	TRBJ2-5	TGCAGTGCTAGTTTTGGCGGGGATGAGACCCAGTACTTC	CSASFGGDETQYF
NA	NA	TRBV14	15	TRBJ2-5	TGTGCCAGCAGCCAAGAGGACAGATACCAAGAGACCCAGTACTTC	CASSQEDRYQETQYF
few	NA	TRBV30	15	TRBJ1-2	TGTGCCTGGAGTGTACAGCTCAGCTCCCTCTATGGCTACACCTTC	CAWSVQLSSLYGYTF
NA	TRBD1	TRBV6-1	16	TRBJ1-5	TGTGCCAGCAGTGGGCTGACAGGGAGAGGCAATCAGCCCCAGCATTTT	CASSGLTGRGNQPQHF
NA	NA	TRBV19	14	TRBJ1-1	TGTGCCAGTAGTATCGACAGATTGAACACTGAAGCTTTCTTT	CASSIDRLNTEAFF
NA	TRBD2	TRBV29-1	13	TRBJ2-1	TGCAGCGTTGAGACTAGCGCTAACAATGAGCAGTTCTTC	CSVETSANNEQFF
once	TRBD1	TRBV9	15	TRBJ1-2	TGTGCCAGCAGCGTAGGGTCGGGACAGGGGACAGGCTACACCTTC	CASSVGSGQGTGYTF
NA	TRBD1	TRBV7-8	13	TRBJ2-3	TGTGCCAGCAGCGGGACAGGCACAGATACGCAGTATTTT	CASSGTGTDTQYF
once	NA	TRBV2	16	TRBJ2-1	TGTGCCAGCACCGAAACGGGAGCCAGCTCCTACAATGAGCAGTTCTTC	CASTETGASSYNEQFF
NA	NA	TRBV2	11	TRBJ2-7	TGTGCCAGCAGTGTCCGCTACGAGCAGTACTTC	CASSVRYEQYF
once	NA	TRBV28	17	TRBJ2-2	TGTGCCAGCAGCGCCCTACAGGGACGAGGGAACACCGGGGAGCTGTTTTTT	CASSALQGRGNTGELFF
NA	NA	TRBV6-5	15	TRBJ1-2	TGTGCCAGCAGTTCGGGTTTAGGAGCGCTTCGTGGCTACACCTTC	CASSSGLGALRGYTF
NA	TRBD2	TRBV6-1	13	TRBJ2-4	TGTGCCAGCAGTGAATTGGGGGGGAGCATTCAGTACTTC	CASSELGGSIQYF
NA	TRBD1	TRBV11-3	16	TRBJ1-1	TGTGCCAGCAGCTTAAAACCCGGACAGGCGAACACTGAAGCTTTCTTT	CASSLKPGQANTEAFF
once	NA	TRBV24-1	16	TRBJ2-1	TGTGCCACCAGTGATGCGGACAGCAGCTCCTACAATGAGCAGTTCTTC	CATSDADSSSYNEQFF
NA	TRBD2	TRBV10-2	14	TRBJ2-7	TGCGCCAGCAGCGGACTAGCGGGCTCCTACGAGCAGTACTTC	CASSGLAGSYEQYF
NA	TRBD2	TRBV5-6	15	TRBJ2-3	TGTGCCAGCACGACCCAGACTAGCGGGAGTTGGGCGCAGTATTTT	CASTTQTSGSWAQYF
NA	NA	TRBV5-1	14	TRBJ2-3	TGCGCCAGCAGCTTCAAGCGGGGCACAGATACGCAGTATTTT	CASSFKRGTDTQYF
few	TRBD1	TRBV18	15	TRBJ2-5	TGTGCCAGCTCACCAAACCGGGACAGCAAAGAGACCCAGTACTTC	CASSPNRDSKETQYF
NA	NA	TRBV28	15	TRBJ1-4	TGTGCCAGCAGTCCCCCAAGCTTGGCGGGTGAAAAACTGTTTTTT	CASSPPSLAGEKLFF
NA	NA	TRBV6-5	14	TRBJ1-2	TGTGCCAGCATTAGTACAGGAACTAACTATGGCTACACCTTC	CASISTGTNYGYTF
NA	TRBD1	TRBV28	15	TRBJ2-2	TGTGCCAGCAGTAACAACAGGGGGCGGTCTGGGGAGCTGTTTTTT	CASSNNRGRSGELFF
NA	TRBD1	TRBV18	16	TRBJ2-6	TGTGCCAGCTCCGGGACAGGGGCGACAGGGGCCAACGTCCTGACTTTC	CASSGTGATGANVLTF
NA	NA	TRBV7-3	13	TRBJ2-7	TGTGCCAGCAGCGCCTACTCCTCCTACGAGCAGTACTTC	CASSAYSSYEQYF
NA	NA	TRBV15	14	TRBJ1-4	TGTGCCACCAGGGGAACAGGGCGAGGTGAAAAACTGTTTTTT	CATRGTGRGEKLFF
NA	TRBD2	TRBV5-1	16	TRBJ2-5	TGCGCCAGCAGCTTGGCCGCGGGGGGGCCTGCGGAGACCCAGTACTTC	CASSLAAGGPAETQYF
NA	NA	TRBV11-3	16	TRBJ2-5	TGTGCCAGCAGACTAGGGCTAGCGAGCAACGGCGAGACCCAGTACTTC	CASRLGLASNGETQYF
once	NA	TRBV7-2	15	TRBJ1-5	TGTGCCAGCAGCCCCCTCTCACAGAGCAATCAGCCCCAGCATTTT	CASSPLSQSNQPQHF
NA	NA	TRBV11-2	14	TRBJ2-6	TGTGCCAGCAGTGGACAATCCGGGGCCAACGTCCTGACTTTC	CASSGQSGANVLTF
NA	NA	TRBV29-1	13	TRBJ2-2	TGCAGCGTTGAACAGGGCTTAACCGGGGAGCTGTTTTTT	CSVEQGLTGELFF
NA	TRBD2	TRBV24-1	13	TRBJ2-1	TGTGCCACCAGGGCTAGCGGAGGGGTGGAGCAGTTCTTC	CATRASGGVEQFF
NA	TRBD1	TRBV12-3/TRBV12-4	13	TRBJ1-1	TGTGCCAGCAGTAAGACAGGGGGGACTGAAGCTTTCTTT	CASSKTGGTEAFF
NA	NA	TRBV6-1	16	TRBJ2-3	TGTGCCAGCAGGGAACAGGTTGGGTCAAGCACAGATACGCAGTATTTT	CASREQVGSSTDTQYF
NA	TRBD1	TRBV19	16	TRBJ1-5	TGTGCCAGTAGTAGTTCAAGCAGGGGGCGGGATCAGCCCCAGCATTTT	CASSSSSRGRDQPQHF
NA	TRBD2	TRBV28	14	TRBJ2-7	TGTGCCAGCAGTTCCGGGACTAGGTCCCAGGGGCAGTACTTC	CASSSGTRSQGQYF
NA	NA	TRBV30	12	TRBJ1-1	TGTGCCTGGACTGCCCAGGGTACTGAAGCTTTCTTT	CAWTAQGTEAFF
NA	NA	TRBV30	13	TRBJ1-3	TGTGCCTGGATAACGGGCTCTGGAAACACCATATATTTT	CAWITGSGNTIYF
NA	NA	TRBV10-1	16	TRBJ2-1	TGCGCCAGCAGTGTATCGATTGCCGGGGGATACAATGAGCAGTTCTTC	CASSVSIAGGYNEQFF
NA	TRBD2	TRBV27	16	TRBJ2-7	TGTGCCAGCAGTTCCTCCGGGGAGGGCCTATCCTACGAGCAGTACTTC	CASSSSGEGLSYEQYF
NA	TRBD2	TRBV30	13	TRBJ2-2	TGTGCCTGGAGTGTTGGGGGGGTCGGGGAGCTGTTTTTT	CAWSVGGVGELFF
NA	NA	TRBV4-2	14	TRBJ2-1	TGTGCCAGCAGCCAAGACAGGTCCAACAATGAGCAGTTCTTC	CASSQDRSNNEQFF